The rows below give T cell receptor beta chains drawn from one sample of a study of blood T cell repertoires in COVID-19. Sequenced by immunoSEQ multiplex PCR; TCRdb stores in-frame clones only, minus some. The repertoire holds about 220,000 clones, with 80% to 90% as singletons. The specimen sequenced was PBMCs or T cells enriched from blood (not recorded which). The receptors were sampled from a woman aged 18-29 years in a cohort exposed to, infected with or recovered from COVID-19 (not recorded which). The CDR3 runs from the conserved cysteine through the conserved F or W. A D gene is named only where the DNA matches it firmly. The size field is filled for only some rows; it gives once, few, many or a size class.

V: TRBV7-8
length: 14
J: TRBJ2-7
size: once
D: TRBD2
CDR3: CASSRSGATYEQYF
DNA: TGTGCCAGCAGCCGTAGCGGGGCCACCTACGAGCAGTACTTC

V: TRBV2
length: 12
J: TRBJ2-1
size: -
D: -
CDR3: CASNDRYNEQFF
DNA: TGTGCCAGCAATGACAGGTACAATGAGCAGTTCTTC

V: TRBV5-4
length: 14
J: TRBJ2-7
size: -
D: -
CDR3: CASSLEGLASEQYF
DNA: TGTGCCAGCAGCTTGGAGGGGCTAGCGAGCGAGCAGTACTTC

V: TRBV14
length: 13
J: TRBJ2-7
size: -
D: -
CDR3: CASSQASGPEQYF
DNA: TGTGCCAGCAGCCAAGCCTCAGGGCCCGAGCAGTACTTC

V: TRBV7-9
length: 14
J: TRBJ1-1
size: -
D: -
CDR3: CASTDTELNTEAFF
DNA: TGTGCCAGCACAGACACGGAACTGAACACTGAAGCTTTCTTT

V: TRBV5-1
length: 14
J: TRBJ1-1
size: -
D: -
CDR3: CASSLTDLNTEAFF
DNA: TGCGCCAGCAGCCTGACAGATTTGAACACTGAAGCTTTCTTT

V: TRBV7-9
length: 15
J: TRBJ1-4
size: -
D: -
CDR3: CASNIEGATNEKLFF
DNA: TGTGCCAGCAACATCGAAGGGGCAACTAATGAAAAACTGTTTTTT

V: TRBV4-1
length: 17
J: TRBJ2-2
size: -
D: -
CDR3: CASRPRVVEENTGELFF
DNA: TGCGCCAGCAGACCCCGTGTAGTGGAGGAGAACACCGGGGAGCTGTTTTTT

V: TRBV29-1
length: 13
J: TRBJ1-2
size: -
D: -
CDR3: CSVGGVSNYGYTF
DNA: TGCAGCGTTGGGGGAGTTTCGAACTATGGCTACACCTTC

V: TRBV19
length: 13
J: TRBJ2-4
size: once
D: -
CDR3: CASSIDNTNIQYF
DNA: TGTGCCAGTAGTATAGATAACACGAACATTCAGTACTTC

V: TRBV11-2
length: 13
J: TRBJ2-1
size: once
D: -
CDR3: CASSLGGRRGQFF
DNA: TGTGCCAGCAGCTTAGGGGGGCGACGGGGTCAGTTCTTC

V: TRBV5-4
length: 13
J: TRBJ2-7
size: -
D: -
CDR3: CASRVDPRDEQYF
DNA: TGTGCCAGCAGAGTTGACCCTCGGGACGAGCAGTACTTC

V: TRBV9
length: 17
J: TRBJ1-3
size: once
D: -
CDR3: CASSPEGSVYSGNTIYF
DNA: TGTGCCAGCAGCCCGGAGGGGTCCGTCTACTCTGGAAACACCATATATTTT

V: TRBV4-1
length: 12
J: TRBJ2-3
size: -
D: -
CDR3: CASSPRTDTQYF
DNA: TGCGCCAGCAGCCCCCGTACAGATACGCAGTATTTT